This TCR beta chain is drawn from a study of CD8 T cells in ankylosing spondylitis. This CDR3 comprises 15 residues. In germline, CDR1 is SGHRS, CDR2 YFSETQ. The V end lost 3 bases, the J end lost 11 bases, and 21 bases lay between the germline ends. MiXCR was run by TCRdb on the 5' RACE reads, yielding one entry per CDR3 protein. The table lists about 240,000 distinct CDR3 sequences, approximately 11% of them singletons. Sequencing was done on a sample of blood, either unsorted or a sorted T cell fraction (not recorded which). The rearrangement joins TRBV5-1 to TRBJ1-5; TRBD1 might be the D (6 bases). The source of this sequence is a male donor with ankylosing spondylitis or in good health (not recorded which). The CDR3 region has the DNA TGCGCCAGCAGCTGGGGTGGGGACACCCCTGGGTCCCAGCATTTT. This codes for CASSWGGDTPGSQHF.